This section outlines one TCR beta chain sequence together with its context. This record comes from a study of blood T cells in healthy people across ages. Sample-barcoded 5' priming and a J-beta primer mix drove a second PCR of about 6 to 12 cycles. TCRdb analysed the 5' RACE reads with MiXCR anew, one entry per CDR3 protein. The sample yields approximately 1.5 million distinct CDR3 sequences, 42% seen once. Trimming cost V 10 bases and J 1 base, with 15 bases left between them. CDR3 length: 14 amino acids. The source of this sequence is a woman aged 18-29 years in good health. What was sequenced was blood. The genes are TRBV12-3 or TRBV12-4 and TRBJ2-3, with D perhaps matching TRBD2 (6 bases). The CDR3 nucleotides are TGTGCCACCCTTTGGGGCGGGGGCACAGATACGCAGTATTTT. This gives the protein CATLWGGGTDTQYF.